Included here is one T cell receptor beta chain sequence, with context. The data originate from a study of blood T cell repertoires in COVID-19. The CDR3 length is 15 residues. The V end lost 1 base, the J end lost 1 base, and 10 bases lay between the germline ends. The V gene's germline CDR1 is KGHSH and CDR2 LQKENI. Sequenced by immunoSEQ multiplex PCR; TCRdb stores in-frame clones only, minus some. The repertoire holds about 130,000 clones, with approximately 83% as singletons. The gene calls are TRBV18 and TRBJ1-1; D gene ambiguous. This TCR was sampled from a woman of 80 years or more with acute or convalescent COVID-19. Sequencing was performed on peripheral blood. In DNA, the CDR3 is TGTGCCAGCTCACCACAAACTTCGAGGAACACTGAAGCTTTCTTT. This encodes CASSPQTSRNTEAFF. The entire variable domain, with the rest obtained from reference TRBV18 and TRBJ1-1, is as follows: NAGVMQNPRHLVRRRGQEARLRCSPMKGHSHVYWYRQLPEEGLKFMVYLQKENIIDESGMPKERFSAEFPKEGPSILRIQQVVRGDSAAYFCASSPQTSRNTEAFFGQGTRLTVV.